The present T cell receptor (beta chain) was sequenced within a study of blood T cell repertoires in COVID-19. Study-wide background: Researchers got acute and convalescent COVID-19 samples from the United States, Italy and Spain. T cells, B-cell-depleted T cells, or PBMCs provided the cDNA or gDNA that served as material.

In the original processing: Cell counts per sample came from amplifying reference gene primers. Using immunoSEQ multiplex PCR, the repertoire was profiled, and TCRdb retains in-frame clones only, with some absent. V and J calls and clone size follow that table, whereas D and trimming were derived from the DNA. The sample includes about 250,000 clones, 88% of them seen just once. The germline gives CDR1 LNHDA, CDR2 SQIVND (reference sequence). The CDR3 has 14 residues. V shed 10 bases, J shed 3 bases, and the junction held 6 bases outside the gene matches. The sequenced material came from peripheral blood. This TCR derives from a man older than 75 with acute or convalescent COVID-19. The V gene is TRBV19, the J gene TRBJ2-2; 9 nucleotides match TRBD2. The chain's CDR3 is CATTGTSYTGELFF. The CDR3 DNA follows: TGTGCCACCACCGGGACTAGCTACACCGGGGAGCTGTTTTTT. The full variable domain, with the rest looked up from reference TRBV19 and TRBJ2-2, is DGGITQSPKYLFRKEGQNVTLSCEQNLNHDAMYWYRQDPGQGLRLIYYSQIVNDFQKGDIAEGYSVSREKKESFPLTVTSAQKNPTAFYLCATTGTSYTGELFFGEGSRLTVL.